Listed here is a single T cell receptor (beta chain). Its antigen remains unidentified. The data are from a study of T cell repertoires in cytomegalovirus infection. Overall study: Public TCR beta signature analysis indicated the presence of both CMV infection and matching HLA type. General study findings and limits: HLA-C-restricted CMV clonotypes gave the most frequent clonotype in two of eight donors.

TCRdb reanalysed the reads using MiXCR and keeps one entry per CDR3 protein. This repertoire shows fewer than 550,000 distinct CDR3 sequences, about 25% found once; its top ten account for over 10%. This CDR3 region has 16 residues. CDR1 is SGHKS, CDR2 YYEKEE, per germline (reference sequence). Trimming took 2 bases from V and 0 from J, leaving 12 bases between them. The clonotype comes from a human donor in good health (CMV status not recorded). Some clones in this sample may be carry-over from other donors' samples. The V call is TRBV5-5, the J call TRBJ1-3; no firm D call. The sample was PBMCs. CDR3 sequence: CASSFTSGVSGNTIYF. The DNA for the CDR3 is TGTGCCAGCAGCTTTACATCTGGGGTCTCTGGAAACACCATATATTTT. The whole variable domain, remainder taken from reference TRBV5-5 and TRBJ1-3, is DAGVTQSPTHLIKTRGQQVTLRCSPISGHKSVSWYQQVLGQGPQFIFQYYEKEERGRGNFPDRFSARQFPNYSSELNVNALLLGDSALYLCASSFTSGVSGNTIYFGEGSWLTVV.